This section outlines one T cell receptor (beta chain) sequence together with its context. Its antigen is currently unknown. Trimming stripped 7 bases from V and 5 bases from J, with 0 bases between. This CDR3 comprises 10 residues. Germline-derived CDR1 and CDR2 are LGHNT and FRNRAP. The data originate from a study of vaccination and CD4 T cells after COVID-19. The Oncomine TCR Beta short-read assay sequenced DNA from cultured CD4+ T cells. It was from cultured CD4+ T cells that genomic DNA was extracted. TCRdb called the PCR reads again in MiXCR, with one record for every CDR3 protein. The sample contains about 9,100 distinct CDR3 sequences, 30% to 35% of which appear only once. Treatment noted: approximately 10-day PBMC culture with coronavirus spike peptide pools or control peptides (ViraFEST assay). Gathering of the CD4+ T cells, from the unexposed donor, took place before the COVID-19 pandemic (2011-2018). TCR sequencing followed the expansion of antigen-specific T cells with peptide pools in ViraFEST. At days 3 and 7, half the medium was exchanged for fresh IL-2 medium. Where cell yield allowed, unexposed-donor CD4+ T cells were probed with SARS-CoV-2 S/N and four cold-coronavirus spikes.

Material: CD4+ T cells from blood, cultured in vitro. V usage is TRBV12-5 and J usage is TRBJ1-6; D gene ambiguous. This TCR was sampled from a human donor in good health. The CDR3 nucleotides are TGTGCTAGTGATAATTCACCCCTCCACTTT. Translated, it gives CASDNSPLHF. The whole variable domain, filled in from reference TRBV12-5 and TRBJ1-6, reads DARVTQTPRHKVTEMGQEVTMRCQPILGHNTVFWYRQTMMQGLELLAYFRNRAPLDDSGMPKDRFSAEMPDATLATLKIQPSEPRDSAVYFCASDNSPLHFGNGTRLTVT.